This entry features one T cell receptor (beta chain) sequence. This sample was taken from a study of blood T cell repertoires in COVID-19. Study as a whole: The United States, Italy and Spain were the sources of the acute and convalescent COVID-19 samples.

Original handling: Estimation of nucleated cell counts relied on the amplification of reference gene primers. The assay was immunoSEQ multiplex PCR, and TCRdb's table has in-frame clones only and misses some. D and trimming come from the DNA, and the V and J calls and clone size come from that table. Here the sample spans about 270,000 clones, about nine tenths being singletons. Sample: peripheral blood. The source of this sequence is a middle-aged man who had recovered from COVID-19.

The chain's CDR3 is CASSQHIRYEQYF. The DNA for the CDR3 is TGTGCCAGCAGCCAACACATCCGCTACGAGCAGTACTTC. The V gene is TRBV14, the J gene TRBJ2-7; D not resolved. Germline CDR1 and CDR2: SGHDN and FVKESK. CDR3 length: 13 residues. V was clipped by 2 bases and J by 3 bases, with 8 bases between them.